The 14 T cell receptor beta chains reported below all come from one sample, sequenced in a study of blood T cell repertoires in COVID-19. The table came from immunoSEQ multiplex PCR; TCRdb's copy has only in-frame clones and leaves some out. The sample yields some 50,000 clones, approximately 90% seen once. The source material was peripheral blood. These receptors were collected from a man aged 55 to 70 with acute or convalescent COVID-19.

The V and J genes are TRBV3-1 (or the pseudogene TRBV3-2) and TRBJ1-3; D is possibly TRBD1 (5 bases). CDR1 and CDR2 (germline): LGHDT, YNNKEL (reference sequence). Trimming took off 5 bases at V and 1 base at J, with 12 bases between the two ends. CDR3 size: 15 residues. CDR3 nucleotide sequence: TGTGCCAGCAGCAACTCACGGGGGTCTGGAAACACCATATATTTT. This encodes CASSNSRGSGNTIYF.

The rearrangement uses TRBV3-1 (or the pseudogene TRBV3-2) and TRBJ1-5; D call uncertain. The CDR3 runs to 15 residues. V shed 0 bases and J shed 4 bases, with 10 bases lying between them. Germline-derived CDR1 and CDR2 are LGHDT and YNNKEL (reference sequence). The CDR3 DNA sequence: TGTGCCAGCAGCCAAGATCTGCGGGCGAATCAGCCCCAGCATTTT. Amino acid sequence: CASSQDLRANQPQHF.

V and J are TRBV19 and TRBJ2-4; 9 nucleotides align to TRBD1. Germline V gene sequence: CDR1 LNHDA, CDR2 SQIVND (reference sequence). CDR3 length: 15 residues. J gave up 0 bases and V 4 bases, and 1 base lay outside the gene matches. The chain's CDR3 is CASSRDREAKNIQYF. DNA of the CDR3: TGTGCCAGTAGTAGGGACAGGGAAGCCAAAAACATTCAGTACTTC.

V is TRBV5-8 and J is TRBJ2-4; 9 positions agree with TRBD2. The CDR3 extends over 15 amino acids. From germline, CDR1 is SGHTS and CDR2 YDEGEE. Unmatched junction bases numbered 5, after V lost 1 base and J lost 6 bases. The CDR3 nucleotides read TGTGCCAGCAGCTTGATAGCGGGAGTCGCAAACATTCAGTACTTC. Its protein product is CASSLIAGVANIQYF. The entire variable domain, with the rest obtained from reference TRBV5-8 and TRBJ2-4, is as follows: EAGVTQSPTHLIKTRGQQATLRCSPISGHTSVYWYQQALGLGLQFLLWYDEGEERNRGNFPPRFSGRQFPNYSSELNVNALELEDSALYLCASSLIAGVANIQYFGAGTRLSVL.

A word on this clone: The sample contains more than one DNA sequence encoding this CDR3. The CDR3 DNA reads TGCGCCAGCAGCTCGGGGGGGTACGAGCAGTACTTC. The encoded protein is CASSSGGYEQYF. The chain couples TRBV5-1 to TRBJ2-7, with 8 bases that match TRBD2. Trimming took 3 bases from V and 4 from J; bases not matched to a gene: 0. Germline-derived CDR1 and CDR2 are SGHRS and YFSETQ. CDR3 length: 12 amino acids.

The rearrangement links TRBV6-5 to TRBJ1-1; tentative D call: TRBD1 (5 bases). Germline V gene lookup returns CDR1 MNHEY and CDR2 SVGAGI. With 0 bases removed from V and 4 bases from J, the gap between germline ends came to 12 bases. The CDR3 length is 15 residues. CDR3 coding DNA: TGTGCCAGCAGTTACTCGTGGGGCGTAGGCACTGAAGCTTTCTTT. This sequence encodes CASSYSWGVGTEAFF.

V usage is TRBV7-8 and J usage is TRBJ2-7, with D hard to call. The CDR3 contains 12 residues. Trimming removed 2 bases at V and 6 bases at J, with 8 bases between. Germline V gene sequence: CDR1 SGHVS, CDR2 FQNEAQ. The CDR3 region has the DNA TGTGCCAGCAGCTTATTCTCTAGCGAGCAGTACTTC. Translation gives CASSLFSSEQYF.

The genes are TRBV6-6 and TRBJ1-5; D uncertain. Germline V lookup: CDR1 MNHNY, CDR2 SVGAGI (reference sequence). The CDR3 sequence is 16 residues long. V dropped 2 bases and J dropped 0 bases, with 11 bases sitting between them. CDR3 amino acids: CASSYPAGHSNQPQHF. CDR3 bases: TGTGCCAGCAGTTACCCCGCCGGTCATAGCAATCAGCCCCAGCATTTT.

This clone was seen a few times. The chain is built from TRBV30 and TRBJ2-7; D is unresolved. Germline V gives CDR1 GTSNPN, CDR2 SVGIG (reference sequence). This CDR3 spans 10 amino acids. V lost 4 bases and J lost 1, with 2 bases in between. The CDR3, as DNA: TGTGCCTGGACTTCCTACGAGCAGTACTTC. It specifies CAWTSYEQYF. The variable domain in full, with the rest retrieved from reference TRBV30 and TRBJ2-7, is SQTIHQWPATLVQPVGSPLSLECTVEGTSNPNLYWYRQAAGRGLQLLFYSVGIGQISSEVPQNLSASRPQDRQFILSSKKLLLSDSGFYLCAWTSYEQYFGPGTRLTVT.

The J gene is TRBJ1-4, the V gene TRBV14; D uncertain. The length of the CDR3 is 13 residues. With 4 bases removed from V and 7 bases from J, the gap between germline ends came to 10 bases. From germline, CDR1 is SGHDN and CDR2 FVKESK. CDR3 nucleotide sequence: TGTGCCAGCAGCCGGAGCTTAGGTGAAAAACTGTTTTTT. This translates into CASSRSLGEKLFF.

The genes are TRBV5-5 and TRBJ2-7; the D gene is possibly TRBD1 (5 bases). Germline CDR1 is SGHKS and CDR2 is YYEKEE (reference sequence). The CDR3 is 15 amino acids. Deletions cut 1 base from V and 4 bases from J, with 15 bases between. The CDR3, as DNA: TGTGCCAGCAGCTTGTGGGGCGGCCAACTTTACGAGCAGTACTTC. As protein: CASSLWGGQLYEQYF.

The chain uses TRBV29-1 and TRBJ2-3, with TRBD1 matching 11 bases. The V and J ends lost 6 bases and 0 bases, in that order; junction bases with no gene match: 17. Germline lookup yields CDR1 SQVTM and CDR2 ANQGSEA. This CDR3 spans 19 amino acids. The DNA of the CDR3 is TGCAGCGTCGATCCGGGACAGGGGGGATGGGTGGGAAGCACAGATACGCAGTATTTT. Amino acids: CSVDPGQGGWVGSTDTQYF.

The chain couples TRBV5-1 to TRBJ1-6; TRBD1 aligns across 9 bases. This CDR3 spans 16 amino acids. The trim removed 3 bases at V and 7 bases at J, leaving 8 bases unmatched. Germline V gives CDR1 SGHRS, CDR2 YFSETQ. This chain's CDR3 is CASSSQGQGPNSPLHF. For the CDR3, the DNA is TGCGCCAGCAGCTCGCAAGGACAGGGGCCCAATTCACCCCTCCACTTT.

The CDR3 DNA sequence: TGTGCCAGCAGCTTAGCTACTAGGGACAGGGGTGCCAACTCTGGAAACACCATATATTTT. Protein: CASSLATRDRGANSGNTIYF. The gene calls are TRBV7-8 and TRBJ1-3; 10 bases align to TRBD1. The CDR3 is made up of 20 amino acids. CDR1 SGHVS and CDR2 FQNEAQ come from the germline V gene. J gave up 0 bases and V 0 bases, and 11 bases lay outside the gene matches.